The 19 T cell receptor beta chains given below trace back to one sample, sequenced in a study of shared clonotypes between healthy human individuals. This table comes from immunoSEQ multiplex PCR, and its TCRdb copy is limited to in-frame clones, with some not included. The table has 2 million to 3 million clones, over 85% seen once. Sequences were obtained from naive CD4+ T cells from PBMCs. Subset meaning: CD45RA+ positively selected. All receptors derive from a man aged 18 to 30 in good health. Some clones in this sample may be carry-over from other donors' samples.

This chain's CDR3 is CASSLGQGAEMGTGELFF. The CDR3 DNA reads TGCGCCAGCAGCTTGGGACAGGGGGCTGAAATGGGCACCGGGGAGCTGTTTTTT. The chain employs TRBV5-1 and TRBJ2-2; 10 nucleotides align to TRBD1. From germline, CDR1 is SGHRS and CDR2 YFSETQ. The V gene end was trimmed by 0 bases and the J gene end by 4 bases; junction bases not matched to a gene: 9. This CDR3 region has 18 residues.

V gene TRBV20-1 combines with J gene TRBJ2-7; D is ambiguous. CDR3 length equals 11 residues. Trimming took 6 bases from V and 6 from J, leaving 12 bases between them. Germline V gene data show CDR1 as DFQATT and CDR2 as SNEGSKA (reference sequence). The CDR3 reads CSAEADSEQYF. As DNA, the CDR3 is TGCAGTGCGGAAGCAGACTCCGAGCAGTACTTC.

The chain couples TRBV6-5 to TRBJ2-7, with a possible D match to TRBD1 (6 bases). The germline V gene encodes CDR1 MNHEY and CDR2 SVGAGI. The CDR3 covers 13 residues. V was trimmed by 6 bases and J by 4 bases, leaving 13 bases between them. CDR3 loop: CASRITGTYEQYF. CDR3 DNA sequence: TGTGCCAGCAGAATAACAGGGACGTACGAGCAGTACTTC.

The chain links TRBV6-5 to TRBJ2-5; D gene uncertain. CDR3 length equals 13 residues. The V gene lost 5 bases and the J gene lost 7 bases, with 14 bases spanning the gap. CDR1 MNHEY and CDR2 SVGAGI come from the germline V gene. As DNA, the CDR3 is TGTGCCAGCAGTGACCGACTGGATGGGACCCAGTACTTC. It translates to CASSDRLDGTQYF.

V usage is TRBV28 and J usage is TRBJ2-2; D is perhaps TRBD1 (6 bases). Trimming removed 5 bases at V and 6 bases at J, with 16 bases between. Germline V gene lookup returns CDR1 MDHEN and CDR2 SYDVKM. The CDR3 sequence is 15 residues long. Here the CDR3 reads CASSPHYRAAGELFF. The CDR3 DNA reads as TGTGCCAGCAGTCCCCATTACAGGGCCGCCGGGGAGCTGTTTTTT.

This chain joins TRBV6-5 and TRBJ2-7; TRBD1 matches at 7 bases. From germline, CDR1 is MNHEY and CDR2 SVGAGI. V dropped 3 bases and J dropped 3; count of bases not matched to a gene: 5. The CDR3 has 14 residues. CDR3 sequence (DNA): TGTGCCAGCAGTTATCAGGGGGATTACTACGAGCAGTACTTC. Its translation is CASSYQGDYYEQYF.

On this clone: Additional DNA sequences in this sample encode the identical CDR3. The J gene is TRBJ2-1, the V gene TRBV5-1; 9 bases are a match to TRBD2. The CDR3 consists of 15 residues. Germline trimming cut 0 bases from V and 7 bases from J; bases unmatched to any gene: 5. Germline-derived CDR1 and CDR2 are SGHRS and YFSETQ. This CDR3 reads CASSLALAGLNEQFF. In DNA form, the CDR3 reads TGCGCCAGCAGCTTGGCGCTAGCGGGACTAAATGAGCAGTTCTTC.

The CDR3 nucleotides read TGTGCCAGCAGCTCGACAGGGGCCTTCACAGATACGCAGTATTTT. Its translation: CASSSTGAFTDTQYF. The gene calls are TRBV5-4 and TRBJ2-3; 8 nucleotides line up with TRBD1. This CDR3 contains 15 residues. The junction had 5 bases not matched to a gene; V was cut back by 3 bases and J by 2 bases. In germline, CDR1 is SGHNT, CDR2 YYREEE (reference sequence).

The chain carries TRBV2 and TRBJ2-1, with 8 bases matching TRBD2. Germline loops: CDR1 SNHLY, CDR2 FYNNEI. Germline trimming cut 8 bases from V and 4 bases from J; bases unmatched to any gene: 10. The CDR3 is made up of 15 amino acids. CDR3: CASPSGSSFYNEQFF. CDR3 DNA sequence: TGTGCCAGCCCGAGCGGGAGCAGTTTTTACAATGAGCAGTTCTTC. Full variable domain (rest looked up from reference TRBV2 and TRBJ2-1): EPEVTQTPSHQVTQMGQEVILRCVPISNHLYFYWYRQILGQKVEFLVSFYNNEISEKSEIFDDQFSVERPDGSNFTLKIRSTKLEDSAMYFCASPSGSSFYNEQFFGPGTRLTVL.

This chain connects TRBV6-5 to TRBJ2-1; 11 nucleotides line up with TRBD2. The CDR3 has 15 amino acids. Germline V lookup: CDR1 MNHEY, CDR2 SVGAGI. V gave up 6 bases and J gave up 10 bases; unmatched junction bases: 11. The CDR3 protein is CASRYRLAGSREQFF. The CDR3 DNA sequence: TGTGCCAGCAGATACCGACTAGCGGGATCACGAGAGCAGTTCTTC.

The gene calls are TRBV28 and TRBJ1-1, with D perhaps TRBD1 (6 bases). V gave up 5 bases and J gave up 1 base, with 14 bases separating them. This CDR3 spans 15 amino acids. Germline V gene data show CDR1 as MDHEN and CDR2 as SYDVKM. Here the CDR3 reads CASSLQQGTNTEAFF. CDR3 coding DNA: TGTGCCAGCAGTCTTCAACAGGGAACGAACACTGAAGCTTTCTTT.

In its sample, this clone was seen once. This chain uses TRBV19 with TRBJ2-1; D may correspond to TRBD1 or TRBD2 (5 bases each). CDR3 size: 16 residues. Germline V gene lookup returns CDR1 LNHDA and CDR2 SQIVND (reference sequence). Trimming cost V 4 bases and J 0 bases, with 13 bases left between them. The CDR3 loop is CASSTGTGSSYNEQFF. CDR3 in DNA: TGTGCCAGTAGTACCGGGACGGGGAGCTCCTACAATGAGCAGTTCTTC.

V gene TRBV18 combines with J gene TRBJ2-7, with TRBD1 identical over 9 bases. Trimming removed 1 base from V and 6 bases from J; junction bases left unmatched: 13. The germline gives CDR1 KGHSH, CDR2 LQKENI. CDR3 size: 17 residues. The CDR3 sequence is CASSPLTGGDRFSEQYF. CDR3 nucleotides: TGTGCCAGCTCACCACTTACAGGGGGCGACCGTTTCTCCGAGCAGTACTTC. The whole variable domain, remainder taken from reference TRBV18 and TRBJ2-7, is NAGVMQNPRHLVRRRGQEARLRCSPMKGHSHVYWYRQLPEEGLKFMVYLQKENIIDESGMPKERFSAEFPKEGPSILRIQQVVRGDSAAYFCASSPLTGGDRFSEQYFGPGTRLTVT.

J is TRBJ1-4 and V is TRBV30, with D unclear. This CDR3 has 13 amino acids. V gave up 3 bases and J gave up 3 bases, with 8 bases separating them. Germline CDR1 and CDR2: GTSNPN and SVGIG (reference sequence). The CDR3 nucleotides are TGTGCCTGGAGGGGATTGGCTAATGAAAAACTGTTTTTT. Its protein is CAWRGLANEKLFF. The full variable domain, with the rest looked up from reference TRBV30 and TRBJ1-4, is SQTIHQWPATLVQPVGSPLSLECTVEGTSNPNLYWYRQAAGRGLQLLFYSVGIGQISSEVPQNLSASRPQDRQFILSSKKLLLSDSGFYLCAWRGLANEKLFFGSGTQLSVL.

With regard to this clone: Other nucleotide sequences in the sample specify the same CDR3. The chain couples TRBV11-2 to TRBJ1-1; D remains ambiguous. The CDR3 covers 14 residues. Germline values: CDR1 SGHAT, CDR2 FQNNGV. Trimming pared 5 bases from V and 1 base from J, leaving 11 bases between. The CDR3 is CASSPRTTNTEAFF. CDR3 nucleotide sequence: TGTGCCAGCAGCCCCAGAACAACGAACACTGAAGCTTTCTTT.

The chain uses TRBV7-2 and TRBJ2-5, with 9 positions matching TRBD2. The ends lost 1 base at V and 7 bases at J; junction bases unmatched: 4. There are 14 residues in the CDR3. From germline, CDR1 is SGHTA and CDR2 FQGNSA. CDR3 bases: TGTGCCAGCAGCTTAGGAGCGGGGGGAGGGACCCAGTACTTC. This gives the protein CASSLGAGGGTQYF.

This chain links TRBV14 with TRBJ1-5; no firm D call. Trimming stripped 4 bases from V and 0 bases from J, with 13 bases between. The CDR3 spans 16 residues. The germline V gene has CDR1 SGHDN and CDR2 FVKESK. The CDR3 DNA sequence: TGTGCCAGCAGCCCGGGGTTAAGGAGTAGCAATCAGCCCCAGCATTTT. It encodes CASSPGLRSSNQPQHF.

The chain recombines TRBV4-1 with TRBJ2-3, with 14 bases matching TRBD2. Germline trimming cut 3 bases from V and 2 bases from J; bases unmatched to any gene: 7. Germline assignment: CDR1 MGHRA and CDR2 YSYEKL. CDR3 length: 18 amino acids. The CDR3 region is CASSQFGTSGRITDTQYF. As DNA, the CDR3 is TGCGCCAGCAGCCAGTTCGGGACTAGCGGGAGAATCACAGATACGCAGTATTTT.

This chain uses TRBV28 with TRBJ2-1; TRBD2 matches at 13 bases. After removal of 4 bases from V and 8 bases from J, the junction contained 23 bases not matched to a gene. CDR3 length equals 21 residues. From germline, CDR1 is MDHEN and CDR2 SYDVKM. DNA of the CDR3: TGTGCCAGCAGTTCCTCCCTAGGGACTAGCGGGGCACCAACCGCTTTGGATGAGCAGTTCTTC. It codes for CASSSSLGTSGAPTALDEQFF. The variable domain in full, with the rest retrieved from reference TRBV28 and TRBJ2-1, is DVKVTQSSRYLVKRTGEKVFLECVQDMDHENMFWYRQDPGLGLRLIYFSYDVKMKEKGDIPEGYSVSREKKERFSLILESASTNQTSMYLCASSSSLGTSGAPTALDEQFFGPGTRLTVL.